Given below is one T cell receptor beta chain in context. Generated by immunoSEQ multiplex PCR, the TCRdb table keeps only in-frame clones and is missing some. The sample carries roughly 80,000 clones, approximately 95% recorded once. Trimming removed 3 bases from V and 5 bases from J; junction bases left unmatched: 8. The CDR3 contains 15 residues. Germline V CDR1 and CDR2: KGHSH, LQKENI. The data belong to a study of T cell changes during pregnancy in multiple sclerosis. The sequenced sample was peripheral blood, obtained in the first trimester of pregnancy. The receptor was isolated from a female donor with multiple sclerosis, enrolled in a pregnancy study. The genes are TRBV18 and TRBJ2-3; 7 bases agree with TRBD1. In nucleotides, the CDR3 is TGTGCCAGCTCACCTCTCACAGGGGCGGGAGATACGCAGTATTTT. This gives the protein CASSPLTGAGDTQYF.